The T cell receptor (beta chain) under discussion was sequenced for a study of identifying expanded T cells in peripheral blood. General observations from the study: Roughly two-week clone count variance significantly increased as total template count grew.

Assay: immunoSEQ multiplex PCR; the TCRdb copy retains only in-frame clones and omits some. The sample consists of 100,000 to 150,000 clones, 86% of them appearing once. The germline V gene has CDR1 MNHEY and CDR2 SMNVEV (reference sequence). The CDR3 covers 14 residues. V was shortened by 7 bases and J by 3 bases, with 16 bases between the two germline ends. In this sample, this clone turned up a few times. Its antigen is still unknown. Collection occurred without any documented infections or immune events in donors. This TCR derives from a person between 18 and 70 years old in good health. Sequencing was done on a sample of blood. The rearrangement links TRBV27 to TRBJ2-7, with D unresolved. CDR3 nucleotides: TGTGCCAGCACCCGTAGGCTGGGCGGCTACGAGCAGTACTTC. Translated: CASTRRLGGYEQYF.